This T cell receptor (beta chain) emerged from a study of T cell repertoires in cytomegalovirus infection. Study in general: Recently identified HLA-C-restricted CMV epitopes and well-studied HLA-B-restricted CMV epitopes were used by the study. Evidence of both CMV infection and a matching HLA type came from public TCR beta signatures. Findings and limits, study-wide: Within the response measured ex vivo, HLA-C-restricted CMV-specific TCR beta clonotypes were dominant. Cumulative frequency of public TCR beta families picked out carriers of CMV plus the relevant HLA.

TCRdb reprocessed the reads via MiXCR and lists one record per CDR3 protein. The sample records about 890,000 distinct CDR3 sequences, approximately 30% being singletons. Trimming took off 0 bases at V and 4 bases at J, with 12 bases between the two ends. The CDR3 has 15 residues. Germline CDR1 MGHRA, CDR2 YSYEKL. Comment on this clonotype: Antigen specificity is unknown.

Source: cultured CD8+ T cells from PBMCs, taken from culture after CMV antigen stimulation. The TCR comes from a human donor in good health (CMV status not recorded). Some clones in this sample may be carry-over from other donors' samples. V usage is TRBV4-1 and J usage is TRBJ1-2; D unresolved. CDR3 region: CASSQESDLGYGYTF. The CDR3 DNA reads TGCGCCAGCAGCCAAGAATCGGACTTGGGCTATGGCTACACCTTC.